These 11 T cell receptor beta chains were sequenced from one sample in a study of blood T cells in healthy people across ages. The authors ran a second PCR of about 6 to 11 cycles using a sample-barcoded 5' primer and a J-beta primer mix. From the 5' RACE reads, TCRdb called clonotypes with MiXCR, one entry per CDR3 protein. The sample lists some 940,000 distinct CDR3 sequences; approximately 32% were seen once. This sample was also put to use in a study of T cells of mothers and their children.

The sample taken for sequencing was blood. These receptors were obtained from a woman between 40 and 55 years old in good health.

The chain links TRBV2 to TRBJ2-4; D call uncertain. The end of the DNA aligns better with TRBJ2-7, so the J call may be wrong. Germline V lookup: CDR1 SNHLY, CDR2 FYNNEI. This CDR3 has 14 residues. CDR3 nucleotides: TGTGCCAGCAACCCCCACTCGACAAACTACGAGCAGTACTTC. Translation: CASNPHSTNYEQYF.

J is TRBJ2-7 and V is TRBV4-3; D gene ambiguous. V gave up 1 base and J gave up 1 base, with 8 bases separating them. Germline V gene lookup returns CDR1 LGHNA and CDR2 YSLEER. The CDR3 covers 14 residues. DNA for the CDR3: TGCGCCAGCAGCCAAGTTGTAGAGTCCTACGAGCAGTACTTC. Amino acid sequence: CASSQVVESYEQYF.

This clonotype turned up a few times. The rearrangement joins TRBV4-3 to TRBJ2-7; no clear D. The V gene's germline CDR1 is LGHNA and CDR2 YSLEER. Trimming left V 1 base short and J 2 bases short, with 9 bases between. The CDR3 sequence is 14 residues long. The CDR3 here is CASSQAAGAYEQYF. As DNA, the CDR3 is TGCGCCAGCAGCCAAGCGGCTGGAGCCTACGAGCAGTACTTC.

V usage is TRBV30 and J usage is TRBJ2-3; no clear D. Trimming shortened V by 2 bases and J by 6 bases, and 12 bases separated the two germline ends. This CDR3 has 13 amino acids. The germline V gene encodes CDR1 GTSNPN and CDR2 SVGIG (reference sequence). The CDR3, as DNA: TGTGCCTGGAGTAGGGCATCACGGGATACGCAGTATTTT. This codes for CAWSRASRDTQYF. Variable domain in full (rest from reference TRBV30 and TRBJ2-3): SQTIHQWPATLVQPVGSPLSLECTVEGTSNPNLYWYRQAAGRGLQLLFYSVGIGQISSEVPQNLSASRPQDRQFILSSKKLLLSDSGFYLCAWSRASRDTQYFGPGTRLTVL.

This clonotype was found once. Just one base apart from a much larger clone, this may be a read error. This sequence joins TRBV10-3 and TRBJ2-7, with D unresolved. Matching the DNA end better, TRBJ2-5 makes the J call doubtful. This CDR3 contains 14 residues. CDR1 is ENHRY and CDR2 is SYGVKD in the germline V gene. This chain's CDR3 is CVISGSNKKETQYF. In DNA, the CDR3 is TGTGTCATCAGTGGGTCAAACAAAAAAGAGACCCAGTACTTC.

This clonotype was seen many times. The J gene is TRBJ2-7, the V gene TRBV27, with TRBD2 matching 11 bases. This CDR3 contains 16 residues. J gave up 0 bases and V 6 bases, and 7 bases lay outside the gene matches. Germline loops: CDR1 MNHEY, CDR2 SMNVEV (reference sequence). CDR3 residues: CASSRGLAESSYEQYF. The DNA of the CDR3 is TGTGCCAGCAGCCGGGGACTAGCGGAAAGCTCCTACGAGCAGTACTTC.

About this clonotype itself: This may be a read error: a much more frequent sequence differs by one nucleotide. The rearrangement joins TRBV20-1 to TRBJ2-5; no firm D call. This CDR3 is built from 12 residues. V was pared by 6 bases and J by 11 bases, with 19 bases between. CDR1 is DFQATT, CDR2 SNEGSKA, per germline (reference sequence). The CDR3 region is CSAVRQYNEQYF. The CDR3, as DNA: TGCAGTGCCGTTAGGCAGTACAATGAGCAGTACTTC.

This clonotype has a count of ten or more. The chain recombines TRBV27 with TRBJ2-7, with a weak D call TRBD1 (6 bases). Germline V gene sequence: CDR1 MNHEY, CDR2 SMNVEV (reference sequence). Trimming pared 3 bases from V and 1 base from J, leaving 10 bases between. CDR3 length: 14 amino acids. The CDR3 DNA follows: TGTGCCAGCAGTTTGGAGGACAGTTCCTACGAGCAGTACTTC. This codes for CASSLEDSSYEQYF.

Points on this clonotype: The junction departs from the called germline gene at one end, perhaps through a read error. The J gene is TRBJ2-7, the V gene TRBV20-1; D gene ambiguous. Germline V gene data show CDR1 as DFQATT and CDR2 as SNEGSKA (reference sequence). This CDR3 is built from 16 residues. CDR3 bases: TGCAGTGCTAGGGATTTATCCGCGGCCTACTCCTACGAGCAGGACTTC. This sequence encodes CSARDLSAAYSYEQDF.

A single count supports this clonotype. V usage is TRBV3-1 and J usage is TRBJ1-2, with D unresolved. CDR1 LGHDT and CDR2 YNNKEL come from the germline V gene (reference sequence). The CDR3 is 15 residues long. V lost 4 bases and J 8 bases, leaving 20 bases between the germline ends. The CDR3 DNA is TGTGCCAGCAGCCGAGAGCGGTCCCGAGGAATAGGCTACACCTTC. Its translation is CASSRERSRGIGYTF.

V gene TRBV4-2 combines with J gene TRBJ2-2, with 11 bases lining up with TRBD1. CDR3 length: 16 amino acids. With 4 bases clipped from V and 6 bases from J, the junction kept 7 bases outside the gene matches. Germline V gene lookup returns CDR1 LGHNA and CDR2 YNFKEQ. CDR3 in amino acids: CASSRNRGQGAGELFF. CDR3 bases: TGTGCCAGCAGCCGAAATAGGGGACAGGGGGCCGGGGAGCTGTTTTTT.